A single sample is the source of the 29 T cell receptor beta chains below, sequenced in a study of control samples from healthy donors and cancer patients. Generated by immunoSEQ multiplex PCR, the TCRdb table keeps only in-frame clones and is missing some. The sample lists fewer than 30,000 clones, 65% to 90% occurring once. What was sequenced was PBMCs. The receptors derive from a woman aged 55-69 years with head and neck cancer.

The chain has TRBV25-1 and TRBJ1-2, with D tentatively TRBD1 (6 bases). V lost 4 bases to trimming and J lost 5 bases, with 14 bases between them. The CDR3 runs to 14 residues. The germline gives CDR1 MGHDK, CDR2 SYGVNS. CDR3 in DNA: TGTGCCAGCAGTGGCCCAAGGGGGTTGTATGGCTACACCTTC. This sequence encodes CASSGPRGLYGYTF.

This clone occurred once. CDR3 DNA: TGTGCCAGCAGTCAGGACAGGGGGAATCAGCCCCAGCATTTT. Translating gives CASSQDRGNQPQHF. The chain carries TRBV6-2 or TRBV6-3 and TRBJ1-5; 10 positions agree with TRBD1. Germline V gene data show CDR1 as MNHEY and CDR2 as SVGEGT. Trimming took 5 bases from V and 4 from J; bases not matched to a gene: 2. The CDR3 contains 14 residues.

The chain combines TRBV5-1 with TRBJ1-1, with D uncertain. The CDR3 runs to 14 residues. The germline V and J ends were trimmed by 0 bases and 1 base, with 7 bases remaining between them. Germline loops: CDR1 SGHRS, CDR2 YFSETQ. Here the CDR3 DNA reads TGCGCCAGCAGCTTGGGCTCGAGGAACACTGAAGCTTTCTTT. This encodes CASSLGSRNTEAFF.

This rearrangement joins TRBV2 to TRBJ1-3; unclear D gene. Trimming cost V 8 bases and J 0 bases, with 5 bases left between them. Germline V gene data show CDR1 as SNHLY and CDR2 as FYNNEI. This CDR3 region has 12 residues. CDR3 sequence (DNA): TGTGCCAGCGGGAGCTCTGGAAACACCATATATTTT. Protein product: CASGSSGNTIYF.

The rearrangement uses TRBV3-1 (or the pseudogene TRBV3-2) and TRBJ2-7, with D unclear. Deletions cut 4 bases from V and 3 bases from J, with 10 bases between. The germline gives CDR1 LGHDT, CDR2 YNNKEL (reference sequence). CDR3 size: 13 residues. CDR3 DNA: TGTGCCAGCAGCCGGATGGTGAACTACGAGCAGTACTTC. Protein: CASSRMVNYEQYF.

The chain has TRBV19 and TRBJ1-2, with 12 bases fitting TRBD1. CDR1 and CDR2 (germline): LNHDA, SQIVND (reference sequence). The junction had 12 bases not matched to a gene; V was cut back by 8 bases and J by 5 bases. The CDR3 runs 16 residues. CDR3 bases: TGTGCCAGTGGGGACAGGGGGCTCCCGGTGTTTTATGGCTACACCTTC. Translation: CASGDRGLPVFYGYTF. The complete variable domain, with remaining parts taken from reference TRBV19 and TRBJ1-2, reads DGGITQSPKYLFRKEGQNVTLSCEQNLNHDAMYWYRQDPGQGLRLIYYSQIVNDFQKGDIAEGYSVSREKKESFPLTVTSAQKNPTAFYLCASGDRGLPVFYGYTFGSGTRLTVV.

The chain joins TRBV15 to TRBJ2-2; 7 bases align to TRBD2. The junction had 5 bases not matched to a gene; V was cut back by 1 base and J by 6 bases. From germline, CDR1 is LNHNV and CDR2 YYDKDF (reference sequence). The CDR3 loop spans 15 amino acids. Here the CDR3 DNA reads TGTGCCACCAGCAGAGTAATCCGGGGGGCCGGGGAGCTGTTTTTT. Protein product: CATSRVIRGAGELFF.

V gene TRBV4-3 combines with J gene TRBJ1-4; no firm D call. Per germline, CDR1 LGHNA and CDR2 YSLEER. V was pared by 0 bases and J by 2 bases, with 10 bases between. This CDR3 contains 16 residues. The CDR3 region is CASSQDRASTNEKLFF. As DNA, the CDR3 is TGCGCCAGCAGCCAAGACCGAGCTTCGACTAATGAAAAACTGTTTTTT.

The rearrangement uses TRBV6-2 or TRBV6-3 and TRBJ1-6; a possible D gene is TRBD1 (6 bases). Per the germline V gene, CDR1 is MNHEY and CDR2 is SVGEGT. Trimming pared 5 bases from V and 9 bases from J, leaving 8 bases between. This CDR3 is 12 amino acids long. The CDR3 region has the DNA TGTGCCAGCAGTCCGGACAGTTCACCCCTCCACTTT. This encodes CASSPDSSPLHF.

The chain links TRBV2 to TRBJ1-4; D remains unclear. Germline V gene lookup returns CDR1 SNHLY and CDR2 FYNNEI. V was trimmed by 5 bases and J by 8 bases, leaving 6 bases between them. The CDR3 runs 11 residues. CDR3 sequence (DNA): TGTGCCAGCAGTTTCCTAGAAAAACTGTTTTTT. Protein: CASSFLEKLFF.

V and J are TRBV6-6 and TRBJ1-6; 8 bases map to TRBD1. V lost 7 bases to trimming and J lost 8 bases; unmatched junction nucleotides: 13. Germline CDR1 is MNHNY and CDR2 is SVGAGI (reference sequence). This CDR3 is 16 amino acids long. The CDR3 DNA reads as TGTGCCAGCACCACCCATCCGGGACAGGTGGATTCACCCCTCCACTTT. Residues: CASTTHPGQVDSPLHF.

V usage is TRBV5-1 and J usage is TRBJ1-3; D is undetermined. The V gene lost 0 bases and the J gene lost 0 bases, with 13 bases spanning the gap. Germline V gene data show CDR1 as SGHRS and CDR2 as YFSETQ. The CDR3 sequence is 17 residues long. This CDR3 is CASSLGTETSSGNTIYF. The CDR3 DNA reads TGCGCCAGCAGCTTGGGTACGGAGACCAGCTCTGGAAACACCATATATTTT.

V usage is TRBV4-3 and J usage is TRBJ1-4; 9 positions agree with TRBD1. From germline, CDR1 is LGHNA and CDR2 YSLEER. J gave up 7 bases and V 0 bases, and 6 bases lay outside the gene matches. The CDR3 has 16 residues. The CDR3 DNA follows: TGCGCCAGCAGCCAAGAAAGGACAGGGGTGTCTGAAAAACTGTTTTTT. Its translation is CASSQERTGVSEKLFF.

The gene calls are TRBV11-3 and TRBJ1-3; no clear D. Trimming removed 5 bases from V and 0 bases from J, with 14 bases in between. Germline CDR1 reads SGHNT; CDR2 reads YENEEA. This CDR3 contains 16 residues. The DNA of the CDR3 is TGTGCCAGCAGCCCGAGGACCTTCAGCTCTGGAAACACCATATATTTT. This sequence encodes CASSPRTFSSGNTIYF.

The chain recombines TRBV24-1 with TRBJ2-7; 9 bases align to TRBD2. Trimming removed 2 bases from V and 7 bases from J; junction bases left unmatched: 8. The length of the CDR3 is 15 residues. CDR1 KGHDR and CDR2 SFDVKD come from the germline V gene. The CDR3 spells CATSDSGTSPLEQYF. In DNA, the CDR3 is TGTGCCACCAGTGATTCCGGGACTAGCCCCCTGGAGCAGTACTTC.

The chain recombines TRBV19 with TRBJ1-5; 9 bases line up with TRBD1. Losses at the gene ends were 5 bases for V and 9 bases for J; bases not matched to a gene: 8. Germline loops: CDR1 LNHDA, CDR2 SQIVND (reference sequence). This CDR3 contains 14 residues. The CDR3 DNA sequence: TGTGCCAGTAGTCCCGGGACAGGGAACGCGCCCCAGCATTTT. Protein product: CASSPGTGNAPQHF. Supplemented by reference TRBV19 and TRBJ1-5, the full variable domain reads DGGITQSPKYLFRKEGQNVTLSCEQNLNHDAMYWYRQDPGQGLRLIYYSQIVNDFQKGDIAEGYSVSREKKESFPLTVTSAQKNPTAFYLCASSPGTGNAPQHFGDGTRLSIL.

The chain links TRBV2 to TRBJ2-7, with D tentatively TRBD1 (5 bases). The CDR3 spans 14 residues. Deletions cut 9 bases from V and 6 bases from J, with 21 bases between. From germline, CDR1 is SNHLY and CDR2 FYNNEI. The DNA for the CDR3 is TGTGCCAGTTCATGGGTGGCAGGGTCCGGCGAGCAGTACTTC. This translates into CASSWVAGSGEQYF.

The rearrangement uses TRBV5-6 and TRBJ2-5; 8 bases align to TRBD2. V shed 3 bases and J 4 bases; nucleotides not matched to a gene: 5. The length of the CDR3 is 14 residues. CDR1 and CDR2 (germline): SGHDT, YYEEEE. CDR3: CASSSGTSLETQYF. For the CDR3, the DNA is TGTGCCAGCAGCTCCGGGACTAGTTTAGAGACCCAGTACTTC.

The chain has TRBV5-1 and TRBJ2-2; 9 bases are a match to TRBD2. This CDR3 is 15 amino acids long. The junction had 5 bases not matched to a gene; V was cut back by 4 bases and J by 4 bases. Germline-derived CDR1 and CDR2 are SGHRS and YFSETQ. As DNA, the CDR3 is TGCGCCAGCAGCATTAGCGGGGGTACCACCGGGGAGCTGTTTTTT. Translated, it gives CASSISGGTTGELFF.

V gene TRBV6-6 combines with J gene TRBJ2-5; 8 bases are a match to TRBD1. Germline V CDR1 and CDR2: MNHNY, SVGAGI (reference sequence). The V and J ends lost 3 bases and 5 bases, in that order; junction bases with no gene match: 2. The CDR3 runs to 13 residues. The CDR3 DNA reads as TGTGCCAGCAGTTATGACAGGGGCGAGACCCAGTACTTC. This encodes CASSYDRGETQYF.

The chain has TRBV7-6 and TRBJ1-4; a possible D gene is TRBD1 (6 bases). This CDR3 contains 15 residues. V was pared by 0 bases and J by 6 bases, with 11 bases between. The germline V gene has CDR1 SGHVS and CDR2 FNYEAQ. CDR3 sequence reads: CASSLAGARDEKLFF. The CDR3 bases are TGTGCCAGCAGCTTAGCGGGGGCGAGGGATGAAAAACTGTTTTTT.

In DNA, the CDR3 is TGTGCCAGCAGCGGCCAGGAGGGTAATGGCTACACCTTC. Its translation is CASSGQEGNGYTF. V gene TRBV21-1 combines with J gene TRBJ1-2. TRBV21-1 is noted as a pseudogene. The CDR3 is 13 residues long.

The chain links TRBV5-1 to TRBJ1-1; 8 nucleotides line up with TRBD1. Looked up from germline, CDR1 is SGHRS and CDR2 is YFSETQ. The J segment lost 6 bases and the V segment lost 4 bases, leaving 8 bases of the junction unmatched. The CDR3 loop spans 14 amino acids. The DNA for the CDR3 is TGCGCCAGCAGCCAGGTTACAGGGGGTGCTGAAGCTTTCTTT. It translates to CASSQVTGGAEAFF.

V gene TRBV6-5 combines with J gene TRBJ1-2; D perhaps matches TRBD1 (5 bases). Germline CDR1 is MNHEY and CDR2 is SVGAGI. The V gene lost 6 bases and the J gene lost 2 bases, with 10 bases spanning the gap. The CDR3 has 13 residues. The DNA of the CDR3 is TGTGCCAGCAGAGACGCAGGGAACTATGGCTACACCTTC. It codes for CASRDAGNYGYTF.

The chain couples TRBV3-1 (or the pseudogene TRBV3-2) to TRBJ1-5; 9 bases fit TRBD1. Germline assignment: CDR1 LGHDT and CDR2 YNNKEL (reference sequence). J lost 2 bases, V lost 1 base, and 3 bases had no gene match. The CDR3 is made up of 16 amino acids. CDR3 bases: TGTGCCAGCAGCCAAGGGACAGGGGACGGCAATCAGCCCCAGCATTTT. Its protein product is CASSQGTGDGNQPQHF.

V and J are TRBV5-6 and TRBJ2-2; D might be TRBD2 (5 bases). In germline, CDR1 is SGHDT, CDR2 YYEEEE. This CDR3 is built from 16 residues. The germline V and J ends were trimmed by 5 bases and 4 bases, with 18 bases remaining between them. CDR3 sequence (DNA): TGTGCCAGCAGTTTTGGTGAGGGTTGGAGCACCGGGGAGCTGTTTTTT. Translation gives CASSFGEGWSTGELFF.

The chain employs TRBV5-1 and TRBJ1-4, with 9 bases identical to TRBD1. The CDR3 has 16 residues. Germline V gene data show CDR1 as SGHRS and CDR2 as YFSETQ. J was trimmed by 5 bases and V by 4 bases; bases with no gene match: 9. The CDR3 DNA is TGCGCCAGCAGCCTGGGGACCGGGACAGGGAATGAAAAACTGTTTTTT. The encoded protein is CASSLGTGTGNEKLFF.

CDR3 amino acids: CASSQIPRRSEQFF. CDR3 bases: TGTGCCAGCAGCCAGATCCCTAGGAGGAGTGAGCAGTTCTTC. V usage is TRBV14 and J usage is TRBJ2-1; the D gene is possibly TRBD2 (5 bases). Germline CDR1 reads SGHDN; CDR2 reads FVKESK. With 3 bases removed from V and 9 bases from J, the gap between germline ends came to 15 bases. This CDR3 spans 14 amino acids. Together with reference TRBV14 and TRBJ2-1, the CDR3 gives the full variable domain: EAGVTQFPSHSVIEKGQTVTLRCDPISGHDNLYWYRRVMGKEIKFLLHFVKESKQDESGMPNNRFLAERTGGTYSTLKVQPAELEDSGVYFCASSQIPRRSEQFFGPGTRLTVL.

The CDR3 DNA is TGTGCCAGCAGTTTAGCCAGGGGCCAAGAGACCCAGTACTTC. It translates to CASSLARGQETQYF. The rearrangement links TRBV27 to TRBJ2-5; D is perhaps TRBD1 (6 bases). CDR1 is MNHEY and CDR2 is SMNVEV in the germline V gene (reference sequence). Between the trimmed V and J ends, which lost 2 bases and 1 base, there was a span of 8 bases. This CDR3 region has 14 residues.